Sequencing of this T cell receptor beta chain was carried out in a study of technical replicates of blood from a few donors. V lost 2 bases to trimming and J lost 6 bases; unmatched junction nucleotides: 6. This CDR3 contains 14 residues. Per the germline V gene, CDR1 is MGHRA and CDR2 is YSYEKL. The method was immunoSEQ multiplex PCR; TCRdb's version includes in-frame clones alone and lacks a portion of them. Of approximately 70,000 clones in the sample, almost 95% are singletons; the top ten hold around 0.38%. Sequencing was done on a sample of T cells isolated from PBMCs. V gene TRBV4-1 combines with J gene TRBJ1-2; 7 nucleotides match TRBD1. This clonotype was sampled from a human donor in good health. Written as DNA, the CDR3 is TGCGCCAGCAGCCAAAGGACAGGCTGGGATGGCTACACCTTC. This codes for CASSQRTGWDGYTF.